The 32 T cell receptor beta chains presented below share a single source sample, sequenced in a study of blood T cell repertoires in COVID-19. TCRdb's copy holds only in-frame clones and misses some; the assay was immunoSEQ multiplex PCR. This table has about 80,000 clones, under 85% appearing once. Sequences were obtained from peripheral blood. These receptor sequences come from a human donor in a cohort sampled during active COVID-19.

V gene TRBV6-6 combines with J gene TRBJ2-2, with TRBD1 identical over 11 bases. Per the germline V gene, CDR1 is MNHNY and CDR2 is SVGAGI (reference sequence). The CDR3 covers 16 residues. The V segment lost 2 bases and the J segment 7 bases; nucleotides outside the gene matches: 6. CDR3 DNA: TGTGCCAGCAGTTACCCCGGACAGGGGGCCGGCGGGGAGCTGTTTTTT. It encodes CASSYPGQGAGGELFF.

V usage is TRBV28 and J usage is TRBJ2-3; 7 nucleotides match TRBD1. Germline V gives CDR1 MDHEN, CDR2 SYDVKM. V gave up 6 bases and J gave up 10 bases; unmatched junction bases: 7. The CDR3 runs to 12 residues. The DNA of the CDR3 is TGTGCCAGCAGACCTCGACAGGGACCGCAGTATTTT. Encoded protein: CASRPRQGPQYF. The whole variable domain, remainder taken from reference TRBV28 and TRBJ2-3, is DVKVTQSSRYLVKRTGEKVFLECVQDMDHENMFWYRQDPGLGLRLIYFSYDVKMKEKGDIPEGYSVSREKKERFSLILESASTNQTSMYLCASRPRQGPQYFGPGTRLTVL.

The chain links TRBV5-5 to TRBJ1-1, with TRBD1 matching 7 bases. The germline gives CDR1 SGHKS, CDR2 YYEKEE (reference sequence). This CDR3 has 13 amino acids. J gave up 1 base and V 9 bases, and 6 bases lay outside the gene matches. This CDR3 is CATSQGTNTEAFF. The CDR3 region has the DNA TGTGCCACCTCACAGGGGACGAACACTGAAGCTTTCTTT.

The CDR3 sequence: CASSSTSGSSYNEQFF. CDR3 coding DNA: TGTGCCAGCAGCTCGACTAGCGGGAGCTCCTACAATGAGCAGTTCTTC. This chain links TRBV7-2 with TRBJ2-1; the match to TRBD2 covers 12 bases. CDR1 is SGHTA and CDR2 is FQGNSA in the germline V gene. CDR3 size: 16 residues. With V trimmed by 4 bases and J by 0 bases, 1 base remained unmatched.

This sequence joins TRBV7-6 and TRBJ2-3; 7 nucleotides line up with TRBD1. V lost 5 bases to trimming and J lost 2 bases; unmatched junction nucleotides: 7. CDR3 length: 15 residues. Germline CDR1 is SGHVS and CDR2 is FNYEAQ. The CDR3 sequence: CASSRPTGFTDTQYF. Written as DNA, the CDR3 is TGTGCCAGCAGCCGGCCGACAGGGTTCACAGATACGCAGTATTTT.

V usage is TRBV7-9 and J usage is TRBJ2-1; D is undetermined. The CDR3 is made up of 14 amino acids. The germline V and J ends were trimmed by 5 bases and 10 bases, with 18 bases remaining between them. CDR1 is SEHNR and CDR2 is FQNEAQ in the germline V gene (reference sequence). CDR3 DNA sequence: TGTGCCAGCAGCCGCTATTTACTCCCGCGGGAGCAGTTCTTC. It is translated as CASSRYLLPREQFF.

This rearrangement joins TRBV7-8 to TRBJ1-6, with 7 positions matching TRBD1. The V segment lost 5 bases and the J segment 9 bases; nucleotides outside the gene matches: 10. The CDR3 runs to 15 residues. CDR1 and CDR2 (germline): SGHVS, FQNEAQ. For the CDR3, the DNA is TGTGCCAGCAGCGCCAGAGACAGGGAAAGTTCACCCCTCCACTTT. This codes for CASSARDRESSPLHF.

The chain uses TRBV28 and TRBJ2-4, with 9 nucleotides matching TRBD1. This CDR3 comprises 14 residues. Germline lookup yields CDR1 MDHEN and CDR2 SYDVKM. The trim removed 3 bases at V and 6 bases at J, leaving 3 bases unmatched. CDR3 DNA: TGTGCCAGCAGTTTGACAGGGGGTGGAAACATTCAGTACTTC. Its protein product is CASSLTGGGNIQYF.

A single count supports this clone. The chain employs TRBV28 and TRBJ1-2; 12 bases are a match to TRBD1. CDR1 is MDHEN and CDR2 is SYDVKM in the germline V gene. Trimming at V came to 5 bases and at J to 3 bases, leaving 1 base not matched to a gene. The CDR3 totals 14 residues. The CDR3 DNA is TGTGCCAGCAGTGGGACAGGGGGCCACTATGGCTACACCTTC. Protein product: CASSGTGGHYGYTF.

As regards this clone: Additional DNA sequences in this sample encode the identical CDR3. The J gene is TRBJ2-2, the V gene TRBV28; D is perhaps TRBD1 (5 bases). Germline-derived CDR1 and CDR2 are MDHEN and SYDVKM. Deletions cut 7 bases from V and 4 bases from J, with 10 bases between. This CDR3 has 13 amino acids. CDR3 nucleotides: TGTGCCAGCAAGGTGCAGGGCACCGGGGAGCTGTTTTTT. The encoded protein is CASKVQGTGELFF.

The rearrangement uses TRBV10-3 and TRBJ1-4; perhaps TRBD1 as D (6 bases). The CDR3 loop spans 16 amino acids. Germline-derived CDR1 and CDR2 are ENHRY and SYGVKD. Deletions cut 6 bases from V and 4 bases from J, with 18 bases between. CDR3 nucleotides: TGTGCCATCAGGCCCGGGGCAGGGGTGGATAATGAAAAACTGTTTTTT. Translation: CAIRPGAGVDNEKLFF.

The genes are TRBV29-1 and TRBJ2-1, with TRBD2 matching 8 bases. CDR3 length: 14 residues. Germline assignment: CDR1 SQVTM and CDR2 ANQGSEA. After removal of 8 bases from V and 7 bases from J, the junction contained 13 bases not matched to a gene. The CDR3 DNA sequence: TGCAGCTTTCCCCTTGCGGGGGGTTTTAATGAGCAGTTCTTC. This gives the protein CSFPLAGGFNEQFF.

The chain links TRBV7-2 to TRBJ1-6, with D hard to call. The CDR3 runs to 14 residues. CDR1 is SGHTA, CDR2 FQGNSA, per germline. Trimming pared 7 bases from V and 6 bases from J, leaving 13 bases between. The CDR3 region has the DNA TGTGCCAGCACCCGGGGAGGGCCTAATTCACCCCTCCACTTT. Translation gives CASTRGGPNSPLHF.

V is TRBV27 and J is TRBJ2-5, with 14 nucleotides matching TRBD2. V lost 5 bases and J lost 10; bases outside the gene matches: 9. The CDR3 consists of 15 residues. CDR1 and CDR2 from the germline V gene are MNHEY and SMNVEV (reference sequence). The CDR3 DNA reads TGTGCCAGCAGTATTGGACTAGCGGGGGGAGGGGGCCAGTACTTC. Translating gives CASSIGLAGGGGQYF.

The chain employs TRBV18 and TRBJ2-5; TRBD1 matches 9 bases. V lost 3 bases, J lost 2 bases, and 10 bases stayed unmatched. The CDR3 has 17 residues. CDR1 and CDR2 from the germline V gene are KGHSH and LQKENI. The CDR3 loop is CASSPATGGAGQETQYF. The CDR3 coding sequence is TGTGCCAGCTCACCGGCAACAGGGGGCGCCGGGCAAGAGACCCAGTACTTC. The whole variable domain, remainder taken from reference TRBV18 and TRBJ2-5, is NAGVMQNPRHLVRRRGQEARLRCSPMKGHSHVYWYRQLPEEGLKFMVYLQKENIIDESGMPKERFSAEFPKEGPSILRIQQVVRGDSAAYFCASSPATGGAGQETQYFGPGTRLLVL.

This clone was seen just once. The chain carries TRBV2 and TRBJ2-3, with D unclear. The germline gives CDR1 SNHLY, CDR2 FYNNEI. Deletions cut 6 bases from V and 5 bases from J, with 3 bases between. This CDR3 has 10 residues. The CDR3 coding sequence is TGTGCCAGCAGGCGAGATACGCAGTATTTT. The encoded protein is CASRRDTQYF. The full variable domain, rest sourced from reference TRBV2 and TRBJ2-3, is EPEVTQTPSHQVTQMGQEVILRCVPISNHLYFYWYRQILGQKVEFLVSFYNNEISEKSEIFDDQFSVERPDGSNFTLKIRSTKLEDSAMYFCASRRDTQYFGPGTRLTVL.

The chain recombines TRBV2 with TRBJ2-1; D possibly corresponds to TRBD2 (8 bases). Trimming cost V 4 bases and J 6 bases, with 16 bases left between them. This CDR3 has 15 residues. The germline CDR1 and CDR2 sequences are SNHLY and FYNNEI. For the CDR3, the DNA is TGTGCCAGCAGTGGGACTAGCAAGGGGGCCAATGAGCAGTTCTTC. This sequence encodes CASSGTSKGANEQFF.

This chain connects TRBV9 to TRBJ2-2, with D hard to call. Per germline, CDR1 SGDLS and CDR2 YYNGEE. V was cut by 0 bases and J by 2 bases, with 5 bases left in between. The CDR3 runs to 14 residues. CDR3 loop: CASSVEHNTGELFF. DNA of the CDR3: TGTGCCAGCAGCGTAGAACACAACACCGGGGAGCTGTTTTTT.

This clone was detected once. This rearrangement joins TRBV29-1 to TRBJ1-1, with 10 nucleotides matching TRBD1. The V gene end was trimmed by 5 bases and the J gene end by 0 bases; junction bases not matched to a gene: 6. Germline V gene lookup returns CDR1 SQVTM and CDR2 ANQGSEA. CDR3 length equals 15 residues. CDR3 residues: CSVPGQGFMNTEAFF. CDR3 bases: TGCAGCGTTCCGGGACAGGGGTTCATGAACACTGAAGCTTTCTTT.

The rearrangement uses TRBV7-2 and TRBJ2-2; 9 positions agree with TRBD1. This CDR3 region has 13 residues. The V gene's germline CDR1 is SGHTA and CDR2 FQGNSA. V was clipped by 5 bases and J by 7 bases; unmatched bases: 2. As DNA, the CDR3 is TGTGCCAGCAGCCCGACAGGGGGCGGGGAGCTGTTTTTT. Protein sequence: CASSPTGGGELFF.

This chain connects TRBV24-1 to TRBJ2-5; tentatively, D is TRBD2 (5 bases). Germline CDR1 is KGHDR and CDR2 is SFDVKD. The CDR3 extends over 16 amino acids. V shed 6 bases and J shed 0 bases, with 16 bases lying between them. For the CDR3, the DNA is TGTGCCACCAGTTCACCGATCGGGAAGTACCAAGAGACCCAGTACTTC. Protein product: CATSSPIGKYQETQYF.

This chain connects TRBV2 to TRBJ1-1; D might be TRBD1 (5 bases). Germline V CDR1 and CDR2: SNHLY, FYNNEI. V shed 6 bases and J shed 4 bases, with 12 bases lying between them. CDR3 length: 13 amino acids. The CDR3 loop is CASRTGLGTEAFF. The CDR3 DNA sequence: TGTGCCAGCAGAACAGGCTTAGGCACTGAAGCTTTCTTT.

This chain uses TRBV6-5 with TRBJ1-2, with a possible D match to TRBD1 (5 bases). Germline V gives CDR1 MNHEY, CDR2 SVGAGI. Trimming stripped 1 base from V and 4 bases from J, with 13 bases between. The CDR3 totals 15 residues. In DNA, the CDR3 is TGTGCCAGCAGTTACTTGGACACTAACGTCTATGGCTACACCTTC. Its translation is CASSYLDTNVYGYTF.

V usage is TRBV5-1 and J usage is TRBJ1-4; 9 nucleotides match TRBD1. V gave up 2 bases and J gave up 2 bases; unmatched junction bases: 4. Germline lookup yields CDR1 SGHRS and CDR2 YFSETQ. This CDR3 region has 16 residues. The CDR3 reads CASSFGQGRTNEKLFF. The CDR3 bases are TGCGCCAGCAGCTTTGGACAGGGGCGGACTAATGAAAAACTGTTTTTT.

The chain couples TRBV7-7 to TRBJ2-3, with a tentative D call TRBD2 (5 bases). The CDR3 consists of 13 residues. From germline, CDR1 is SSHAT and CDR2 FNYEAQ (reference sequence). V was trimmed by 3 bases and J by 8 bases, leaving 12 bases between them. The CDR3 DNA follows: TGTGCCAGCAGCTTTAGCGTCTCGGGTACGCAGTATTTT. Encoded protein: CASSFSVSGTQYF.

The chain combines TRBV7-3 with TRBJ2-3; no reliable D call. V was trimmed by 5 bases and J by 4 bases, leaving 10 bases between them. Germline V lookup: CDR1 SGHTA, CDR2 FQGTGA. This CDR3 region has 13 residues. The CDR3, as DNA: TGTGCCAGCAGCCTGGAGAGCGCAGATACGCAGTATTTT. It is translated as CASSLESADTQYF.

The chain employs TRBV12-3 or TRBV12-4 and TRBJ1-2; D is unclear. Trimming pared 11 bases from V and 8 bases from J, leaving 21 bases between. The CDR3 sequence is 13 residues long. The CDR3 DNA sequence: TGTGCCTCCCTCCCCACACGGGCGGGAGGCTACACCTTC. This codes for CASLPTRAGGYTF.

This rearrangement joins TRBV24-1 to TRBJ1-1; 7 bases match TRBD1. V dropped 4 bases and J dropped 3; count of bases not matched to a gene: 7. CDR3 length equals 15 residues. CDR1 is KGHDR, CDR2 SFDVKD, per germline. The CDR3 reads CATSESGQVYTEAFF. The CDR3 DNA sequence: TGTGCCACCAGTGAATCAGGACAGGTGTACACTGAAGCTTTCTTT.

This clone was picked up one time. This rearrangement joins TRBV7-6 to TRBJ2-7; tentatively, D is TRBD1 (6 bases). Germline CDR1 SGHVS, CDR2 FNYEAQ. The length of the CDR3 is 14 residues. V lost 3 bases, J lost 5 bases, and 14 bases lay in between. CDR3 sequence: CASSFIQGSDEQYF. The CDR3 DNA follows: TGTGCCAGCAGCTTCATACAGGGATCTGACGAGCAGTACTTC.

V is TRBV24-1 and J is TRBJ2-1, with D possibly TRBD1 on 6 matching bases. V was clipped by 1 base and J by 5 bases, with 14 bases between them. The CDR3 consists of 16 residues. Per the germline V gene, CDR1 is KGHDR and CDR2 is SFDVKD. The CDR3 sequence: CATSDLPGERHNEQFF. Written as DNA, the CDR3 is TGTGCCACCAGTGATTTACCAGGGGAACGTCACAATGAGCAGTTCTTC.

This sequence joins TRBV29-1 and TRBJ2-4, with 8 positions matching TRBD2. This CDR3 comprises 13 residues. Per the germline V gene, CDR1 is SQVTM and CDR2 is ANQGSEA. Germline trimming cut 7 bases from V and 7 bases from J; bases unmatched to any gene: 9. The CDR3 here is CSADAAGANIQYF. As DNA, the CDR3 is TGCAGCGCCGATGCAGCGGGAGCGAACATTCAGTACTTC.

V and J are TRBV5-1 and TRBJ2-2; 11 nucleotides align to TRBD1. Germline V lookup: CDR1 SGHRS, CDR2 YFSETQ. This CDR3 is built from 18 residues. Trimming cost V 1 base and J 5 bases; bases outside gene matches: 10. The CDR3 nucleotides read TGCGCCAGCAGCTTGAGGGACAGGGGGGCTCTTGGGACCGGGGAGCTGTTTTTT. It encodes CASSLRDRGALGTGELFF.